Included here is one T cell receptor (beta chain) sequence, with context. This entry is derived from a study of blood T cell repertoires in COVID-19. As originally analysed: Quantification of nucleated cells was approximated via reference gene primer amplification. TCRdb keeps only in-frame clones here, not all; method: immunoSEQ multiplex PCR. The V and J calls and clone size are taken from that table; D and trimming were inferred from the DNA. Of 110,000 to 150,000 clones listed, roughly 79% are singletons. The CDR3 spans 15 residues. Germline CDR1 KGHSH, CDR2 LQKENI. V lost 3 bases and J lost 7; bases outside the gene matches: 6.

The clonotype was recovered from a man aged 50-60 years with active or convalescent COVID-19. The chain joins TRBV18 to TRBJ2-2, with 9 bases that match TRBD2. The specimen sequenced was peripheral blood. The CDR3 region has the DNA TGTGCCAGCTCACCCTTAGCGGGAGCGAGCGGGGAGCTGTTTTTT. Protein product: CASSPLAGASGELFF.